The 9 T cell receptor beta chains below all came from one sample that was sequenced in a study of beta chain features in type 1 diabetes. These TCRs' antigens remain unknown. Expressed TCRB transcripts got sequenced, as all isolated RNA was reverse transcribed. Sequencing used immunoSEQ multiplex PCR; TCRdb keeps in-frame clones, though not all of them. The profile covers 300,000 to 400,000 clones, with roughly 14% appearing a single time and about 0.015% taken by the ten largest. Study results and limitations: Shortening that was moderate but significant affected the TCRB CDR3s of Type 1 diabetes patients in all four CD4+ subsets.

Material for sequencing was naive CD4+ T cells from blood. Receptors originate from a woman under 30 with type 1 diabetes.

The V gene is TRBV29-1, the J gene TRBJ1-2; 9 bases agree with TRBD1. Germline trimming cut 3 bases from V and 0 bases from J; bases unmatched to any gene: 5. From germline, CDR1 is SQVTM and CDR2 ANQGSEA. The CDR3 is made up of 15 amino acids. CDR3 DNA sequence: TGCAGCGTTGATGGGTGGGACAGGGCTAACTATGGCTACACCTTC. Residues: CSVDGWDRANYGYTF.

Only a few counts were recorded for this clone. The chain uses TRBV19 and TRBJ1-2, with D unclear. CDR1 LNHDA and CDR2 SQIVND come from the germline V gene (reference sequence). V was trimmed by 11 bases and J by 3 bases, leaving 16 bases between them. The CDR3 runs to 13 residues. The CDR3 is CAVASPPDYGYTF. For the CDR3, the DNA is TGTGCCGTAGCGAGCCCTCCGGACTATGGCTACACCTTC.

This clone has only a few counts. The CDR3 here is CASSGQRNQPQHF. CDR3 in DNA: TGTGCCAGCTCAGGACAGCGAAATCAGCCCCAGCATTTT. The chain joins TRBV18 to TRBJ1-5; TRBD1 is a possible D gene (6 bases). Trimming removed 5 bases at V and 4 bases at J, with 9 bases between. CDR3 length: 13 residues. Germline loops: CDR1 KGHSH, CDR2 LQKENI.

This clone has just a few counts. This CDR3 reads CAIKQDRAAEAFF. DNA for the CDR3: TGTGCCATCAAACAGGACAGGGCCGCTGAAGCTTTCTTT. J is TRBJ1-1 and V is TRBV10-3; 8 nucleotides match TRBD1. CDR1 and CDR2 from the germline V gene are ENHRY and SYGVKD. The CDR3 has 13 residues. J gave up 6 bases and V 7 bases, and 7 bases lay outside the gene matches.

This sequence joins TRBV18 and TRBJ2-6; D call uncertain. The CDR3 is 16 amino acids. Germline V gene lookup returns CDR1 KGHSH and CDR2 LQKENI. The ends were cut back, 4 bases at V and 3 bases at J, with 13 bases in the middle. DNA of the CDR3: TGTGCCAGCTCACTGCAGGCCTTCGATGGGGCCAACGTCCTGACTTTC. It translates to CASSLQAFDGANVLTF.

The rearrangement uses TRBV5-1 and TRBJ2-5, with 15 bases aligning to TRBD2. This CDR3 is 17 amino acids long. Trimming cost V 4 bases and J 4 bases; bases outside gene matches: 8. The germline CDR1 and CDR2 sequences are SGHRS and YFSETQ. CDR3 DNA: TGCGCCAGCAGCCGGTGGACTAGCGGGAGGGCCAGAGAGACCCAGTACTTC. Its protein is CASSRWTSGRARETQYF.

The chain is built from TRBV30 and TRBJ1-2; TRBD1 matches 10 bases. The CDR3 consists of 16 residues. V lost 0 bases and J lost 2; bases outside the gene matches: 6. Germline V CDR1 and CDR2: GTSNPN, SVGIG (reference sequence). The CDR3 DNA reads as TGTGCCTGGAGTGTACGTTGGACAGGGGGAAACTATGGCTACACCTTC. Its protein product is CAWSVRWTGGNYGYTF.

This chain uses TRBV14 with TRBJ2-3; 7 nucleotides match TRBD2. V was pared by 0 bases and J by 14 bases, with 11 bases of the junction left unmatched. Germline V gene lookup returns CDR1 SGHDN and CDR2 FVKESK. The CDR3 sequence is 14 residues long. CDR3 loop: CASSQDEGGSRRYF. The CDR3 nucleotides read TGTGCCAGCAGCCAAGATGAGGGCGGGAGCCGCCGGTATTTT.

V gene TRBV9 combines with J gene TRBJ2-1, with D tentatively TRBD1 (5 bases). The CDR3 is made up of 17 amino acids. Trimming removed 2 bases at V and 4 bases at J, with 19 bases between. Germline V gives CDR1 SGDLS, CDR2 YYNGEE. In DNA, the CDR3 is TGTGCCAGCAGCGTTAGGACAAGTTTAAGAGGATACAATGAGCAGTTCTTC. Translated: CASSVRTSLRGYNEQFF.